This T cell receptor (beta chain) was obtained from a study of cytomegalovirus exposure and HLA in healthy donors. In the study overall: The approximately 120 million unique TCR beta sequences, from about 180 million T cells, were found by an earlier analysis.

V was cut by 3 bases and J by 0 bases, with 10 bases left in between. CDR3 length: 14 residues. The germline gives CDR1 SGDLS, CDR2 YYNGEE. The study ran its PCR with 60 Vbeta and 13 Jbeta primers. Assay used: immunoSEQ multiplex PCR; TCRdb lists only in-frame clones, some missing. The sample contains more than 110,000 clones, 76% of which appear only once. The sequenced sample consisted of PBMCs. The receptor was isolated from a man aged 18-30 years in good health and CMV-seronegative. The chain employs TRBV9 and TRBJ2-7; D is perhaps TRBD2 (7 bases). The CDR3 reads CASSGGGHSYEQYF. The CDR3 nucleotides are TGTGCCAGCAGCGGCGGGGGACACTCCTACGAGCAGTACTTC.